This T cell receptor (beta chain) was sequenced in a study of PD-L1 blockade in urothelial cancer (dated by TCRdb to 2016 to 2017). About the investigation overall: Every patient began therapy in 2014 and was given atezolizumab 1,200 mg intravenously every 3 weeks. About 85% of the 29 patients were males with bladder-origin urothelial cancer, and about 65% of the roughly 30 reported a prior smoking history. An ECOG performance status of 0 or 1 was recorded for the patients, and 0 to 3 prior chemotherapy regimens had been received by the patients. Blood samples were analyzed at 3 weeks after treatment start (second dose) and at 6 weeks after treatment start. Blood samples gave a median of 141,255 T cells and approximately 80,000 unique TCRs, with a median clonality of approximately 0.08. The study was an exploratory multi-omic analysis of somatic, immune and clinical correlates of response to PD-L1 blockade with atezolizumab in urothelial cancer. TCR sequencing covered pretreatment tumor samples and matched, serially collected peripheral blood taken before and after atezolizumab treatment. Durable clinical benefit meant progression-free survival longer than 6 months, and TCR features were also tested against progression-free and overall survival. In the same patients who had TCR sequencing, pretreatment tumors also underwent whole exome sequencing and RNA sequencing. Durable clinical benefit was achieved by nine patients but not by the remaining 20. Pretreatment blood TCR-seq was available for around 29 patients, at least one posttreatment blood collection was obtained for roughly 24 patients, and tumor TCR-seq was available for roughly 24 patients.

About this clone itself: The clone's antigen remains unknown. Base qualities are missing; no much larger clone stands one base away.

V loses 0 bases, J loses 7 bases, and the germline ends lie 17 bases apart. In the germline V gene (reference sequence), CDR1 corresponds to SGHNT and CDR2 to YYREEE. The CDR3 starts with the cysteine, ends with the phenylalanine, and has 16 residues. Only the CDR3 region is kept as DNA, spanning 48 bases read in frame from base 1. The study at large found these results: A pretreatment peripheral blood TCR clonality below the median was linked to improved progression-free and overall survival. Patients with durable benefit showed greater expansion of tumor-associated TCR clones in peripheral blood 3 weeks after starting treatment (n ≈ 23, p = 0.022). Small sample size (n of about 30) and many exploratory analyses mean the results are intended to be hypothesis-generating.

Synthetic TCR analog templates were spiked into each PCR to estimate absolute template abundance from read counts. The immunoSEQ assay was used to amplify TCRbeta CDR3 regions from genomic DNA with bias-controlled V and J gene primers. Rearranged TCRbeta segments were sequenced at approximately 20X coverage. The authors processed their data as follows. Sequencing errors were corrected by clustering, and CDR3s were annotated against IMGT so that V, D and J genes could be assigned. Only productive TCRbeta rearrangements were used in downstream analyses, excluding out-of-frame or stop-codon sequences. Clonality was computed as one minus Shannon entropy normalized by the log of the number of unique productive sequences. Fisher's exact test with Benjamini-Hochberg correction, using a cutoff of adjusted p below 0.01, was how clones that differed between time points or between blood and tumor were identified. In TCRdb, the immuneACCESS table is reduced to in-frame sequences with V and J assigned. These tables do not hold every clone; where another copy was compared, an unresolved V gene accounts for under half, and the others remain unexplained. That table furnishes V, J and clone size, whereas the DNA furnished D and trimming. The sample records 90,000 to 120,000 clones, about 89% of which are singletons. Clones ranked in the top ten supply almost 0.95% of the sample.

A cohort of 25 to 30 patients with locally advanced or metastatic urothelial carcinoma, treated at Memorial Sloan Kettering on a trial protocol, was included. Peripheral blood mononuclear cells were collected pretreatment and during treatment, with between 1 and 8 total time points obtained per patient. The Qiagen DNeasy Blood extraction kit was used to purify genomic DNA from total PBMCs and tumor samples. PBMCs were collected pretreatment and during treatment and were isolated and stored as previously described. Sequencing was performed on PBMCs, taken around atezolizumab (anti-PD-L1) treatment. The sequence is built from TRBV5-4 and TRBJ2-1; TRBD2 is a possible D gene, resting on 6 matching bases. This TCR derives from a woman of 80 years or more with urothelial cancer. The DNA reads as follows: TGTGCCAGCAGCTTGGGGTTCAGGGACTTGAGTAATGAGCAGTTCTTC. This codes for CASSLGFRDLSNEQFF. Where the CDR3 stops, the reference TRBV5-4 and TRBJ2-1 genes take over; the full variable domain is ETGVTQSPTHLIKTRGQQVTLRCSSQSGHNTVSWYQQALGQGPQFIFQYYREEENGRGNFPPRFSGLQFPNYSSELNVNALELDDSALYLCASSLGFRDLSNEQFFGPGTRLTVL.